The clone carrying this T cell receptor beta chain was seen only once. Its antigen is unknown. The data were obtained in a study of shared clonotypes between healthy human individuals. Background on the study: The plates for each donor numbered three CD4 naive, three CD4 memory, two CD8 naive and one CD8 memory. Findings and caveats of the study: Generally, estimated richness proved larger in naive subsets than it did in memory subsets. Clonotypes which were not shared had lower generation probabilities than clonotypes that all four donors shared.

CD45RO+ cells joined CCR7-negative CD45RA+ TemRA cells to form CD8 memory. Sequencing was performed with immunoSEQ multiplex PCR; in TCRdb, only in-frame clones are kept and a portion is missing. In the table there are about 330,000 clones, roughly 87% of which are singletons. V shed 10 bases, J shed 4 bases, and the junction held 5 bases outside the gene matches. CDR3 length: 14 amino acids. Per the germline V gene, CDR1 is MNHEY and CDR2 is SVGAGI. The sequenced material came from memory CD8+ T cells sorted from blood. As for subset: CD45RO+ cells pooled with CCR7-negative TemRA cells. This sequence originates from a man aged 18 to 29 in good health. This chain joins TRBV6-5 and TRBJ2-3, with TRBD2 matching 13 bases. CDR3 in amino acids: CATGTSGKPDTQYF. CDR3 nucleotide sequence: TGTGCCACAGGGACTAGCGGGAAGCCAGATACGCAGTATTTT.